This entry lists 22 T cell receptor beta chains sequenced from one sample in a study of Ad26.COV2.S vaccination and SARS-CoV-2 variants. As to treatment: roughly 18 received Ad26.COV2.S at low or high dose, single or two shots; 5 received placebo; per-sample allocation not given. Sampling was performed 63 days after the first vaccine or placebo injection. Clones were sequenced by immunoSEQ multiplex PCR, and TCRdb holds only the in-frame ones, with some missing. The profile shows about 350,000 clones, around 88% of them singletons. This sample comprised peripheral blood, obtained in a trial of Ad26.COV2.S vaccine versus placebo. These receptors all come from a person between 18 and 65 years old who received the Ad26.COV2.S COVID-19 vaccine or a placebo.

The J gene is TRBJ2-3, the V gene TRBV6-7, with D perhaps TRBD2 (7 bases). TRBV6-7 is an ORF, and what it does is uncertain. The CDR3 sequence is 16 residues long. V dropped 11 bases and J dropped 10 bases, with 31 bases sitting between them. The CDR3 bases are TGTGCCTTGCACGGGGGCGGGAGCCCCTCTATTTTAGCGCAGTATTTT. Its protein is CALHGGGSPSILAQYF.

This clone was picked up one time. The chain links TRBV10-3 to TRBJ2-1; a possible D gene is TRBD2 (5 bases). The CDR3 runs 14 residues. Germline-derived CDR1 and CDR2 are ENHRY and SYGVKD. V shed 0 bases and J shed 7 bases, with 10 bases lying between them. The CDR3, as DNA: TGTGCCATCAGTGAGTCCGGGAATTGGAATGAGCAGTTCTTC. Encoded protein: CAISESGNWNEQFF.

The rearrangement links TRBV6-4 to TRBJ1-2, with 8 bases identical to TRBD1. J gave up 9 bases and V 1 base, and 4 bases lay outside the gene matches. Looked up from germline, CDR1 is MRHNA and CDR2 is SNTAGT. This CDR3 is built from 13 residues. The CDR3 DNA reads TGTGCCAGCAGTGACTGGACAGGGTATCGCTACACCTTC. As protein: CASSDWTGYRYTF.

The chain uses TRBV27 and TRBJ2-1, with no clear D. V lost 1 base, J lost 2 bases, and 15 bases lay in between. There are 17 residues in the CDR3. Germline CDR1 MNHEY, CDR2 SMNVEV (reference sequence). CDR3 residues: CASSLFGLDQTYNEQFF. CDR3 in DNA: TGTGCCAGCAGTTTATTCGGTCTAGATCAGACCTACAATGAGCAGTTCTTC.

This chain connects TRBV19 to TRBJ1-5; tentative D call: TRBD1 (6 bases). With 5 bases removed from V and 6 bases from J, the gap between germline ends came to 14 bases. Germline CDR1 reads LNHDA; CDR2 reads SQIVND (reference sequence). CDR3 length: 14 amino acids. CDR3 loop: CASSPPGGGQPQHF. The CDR3 bases are TGTGCCAGTAGTCCCCCAGGAGGGGGTCAGCCCCAGCATTTT.

The chain is built from TRBV6-2 or TRBV6-3 and TRBJ2-7; TRBD2 matches at 9 bases. The CDR3 is 14 amino acids. Per the germline V gene, CDR1 is MNHEY and CDR2 is SVGEGT. J gave up 7 bases and V 3 bases, and 7 bases lay outside the gene matches. CDR3 residues: CASSYQGTSREQYF. The CDR3 DNA reads as TGTGCCAGCAGTTATCAGGGGACTAGCCGTGAGCAGTACTTC.

The chain is built from TRBV7-3 and TRBJ2-5; D unresolved. Deletions cut 4 bases from V and 3 bases from J, with 6 bases between. CDR1 and CDR2 (germline): SGHTA, FQGTGA. The CDR3 has 12 amino acids. In nucleotides, the CDR3 is TGTGCCAGCAGCTGTGTGGAAGAGACCCAGTACTTC. Translation gives CASSCVEETQYF.

The J gene is TRBJ2-1, the V gene TRBV28; D is uncertain. The length of the CDR3 is 16 residues. CDR1 is MDHEN, CDR2 SYDVKM, per germline. Trimming removed 1 base from V and 0 bases from J, with 10 bases in between. The CDR3 loop is CASSLYAVGSYNEQFF. Here the CDR3 DNA reads TGTGCCAGCAGTTTATACGCTGTCGGCTCCTACAATGAGCAGTTCTTC. Supplemented by reference TRBV28 and TRBJ2-1, the full variable domain reads DVKVTQSSRYLVKRTGEKVFLECVQDMDHENMFWYRQDPGLGLRLIYFSYDVKMKEKGDIPEGYSVSREKKERFSLILESASTNQTSMYLCASSLYAVGSYNEQFFGPGTRLTVL.

A single count supports this clone. J is TRBJ1-3 and V is TRBV10-3; 8 nucleotides line up with TRBD1. This CDR3 has 14 amino acids. Trimming at V came to 2 bases and at J to 4 bases, leaving 1 base not matched to a gene. Germline CDR1 ENHRY, CDR2 SYGVKD. CDR3 bases: TGTGCCATCAGTGAGGACAGGGGAGGAAACACCATATATTTT. Residues: CAISEDRGGNTIYF.

This clone was detected once. The rearrangement links TRBV5-4 to TRBJ1-1; 7 bases are a match to TRBD1. V dropped 5 bases and J dropped 2; count of bases not matched to a gene: 9. The CDR3 spans 15 residues. From germline, CDR1 is SGHNT and CDR2 YYREEE (reference sequence). CDR3 amino acids: CASSQLRGLNTEAFF. The CDR3 region has the DNA TGTGCCAGCAGTCAGTTAAGGGGGCTAAACACTGAAGCTTTCTTT. The full variable domain, with the rest looked up from reference TRBV5-4 and TRBJ1-1, is ETGVTQSPTHLIKTRGQQVTLRCSSQSGHNTVSWYQQALGQGPQFIFQYYREEENGRGNFPPRFSGLQFPNYSSELNVNALELDDSALYLCASSQLRGLNTEAFFGQGTRLTVV.

The CDR3 nucleotides are TGTGCCAGCAGCTTAGAAAGCCGAAACGACAAAAACATTCAGTACTTC. Translation: CASSLESRNDKNIQYF. The V call is TRBV7-6, the J call TRBJ2-4; D is ambiguous. This CDR3 has 16 amino acids. V lost 1 base to trimming and J lost 3 bases, with 13 bases between them. The germline CDR1 and CDR2 sequences are SGHVS and FNYEAQ. The variable domain in full, with the rest retrieved from reference TRBV7-6 and TRBJ2-4, is GAGVSQSPRYKVTKRGQDVALRCDPISGHVSLYWYRQALGQGPEFLTYFNYEAQQDKSGLPNDRFSAERPEGSISTLTIQRTEQRDSAMYRCASSLESRNDKNIQYFGAGTRLSVL.

A single count supports this clone. The chain employs TRBV28 and TRBJ1-6; possible D gene TRBD1, 6 bases. Deletions cut 5 bases from V and 14 bases from J, with 16 bases between. Germline-derived CDR1 and CDR2 are MDHEN and SYDVKM. This CDR3 is built from 13 residues. The CDR3 nucleotides read TGTGCCAGCAGTGAGGGGGACGGTTGGACCCTCCACTTT. Amino acids: CASSEGDGWTLHF.

The gene calls are TRBV4-2 and TRBJ2-2; D is possibly TRBD1 or TRBD2 (5 bases each). The germline V gene encodes CDR1 LGHNA and CDR2 YNFKEQ. The CDR3 is made up of 16 amino acids. Trimming left V 4 bases short and J 2 bases short, with 14 bases between. DNA of the CDR3: TGTGCCAGCAGCCCGGGGCGGCTAGTAAACACCGGGGAGCTGTTTTTT. It encodes CASSPGRLVNTGELFF.

The chain is built from TRBV6-2 or TRBV6-3 and TRBJ2-2; D is uncertain. With 5 bases removed from V and 7 bases from J, the gap between germline ends came to 11 bases. Germline V gene data show CDR1 as MNHEY and CDR2 as SVGEGT. This CDR3 is built from 13 residues. This CDR3 reads CASSRIRSGELFF. The CDR3, as DNA: TGTGCCAGCAGTCGAATCCGGAGCGGGGAGCTGTTTTTT.

This chain uses TRBV11-2 with TRBJ1-2; tentative D call: TRBD1 (5 bases). Per the germline V gene, CDR1 is SGHAT and CDR2 is FQNNGV. The CDR3 runs to 17 residues. The V gene lost 5 bases and the J gene lost 7 bases, with 26 bases spanning the gap. Here the CDR3 DNA reads TGTGCCAGCAGCCCCGCTGCCGCGGGACCGCTTTGTTGTGGCTACACCTTC. Protein: CASSPAAAGPLCCGYTF.

The J gene is TRBJ1-3, the V gene TRBV28; D is possibly TRBD1 (6 bases). Germline assignment: CDR1 MDHEN and CDR2 SYDVKM. The CDR3 extends over 15 amino acids. Deletions cut 7 bases from V and 2 bases from J, with 15 bases between. The CDR3 loop is CASTPGGATGNTIYF. DNA for the CDR3: TGTGCCAGCACCCCTGGGGGGGCGACTGGAAACACCATATATTTT.

The chain has TRBV19 and TRBJ1-3; D is ambiguous. Trimming cost V 4 bases and J 2 bases, with 12 bases left between them. Germline V gene sequence: CDR1 LNHDA, CDR2 SQIVND (reference sequence). This CDR3 contains 15 residues. CDR3 in amino acids: CASSRSLAAGNTIYF. In DNA form, the CDR3 reads TGTGCCAGTAGTAGGTCGCTAGCAGCTGGAAACACCATATATTTT.

This chain connects TRBV7-3 to TRBJ2-7; 7 bases are shared with TRBD2. The length of the CDR3 is 16 residues. Unmatched junction bases numbered 15, after V lost 5 bases and J lost 5 bases. Germline loops: CDR1 SGHTA, CDR2 FQGTGA. CDR3 loop: CASSPTGGRSGHEQYF. CDR3 sequence (DNA): TGTGCCAGCAGCCCTACGGGCGGGAGATCGGGCCACGAGCAGTACTTC.

The chain couples TRBV4-1 to TRBJ2-3, with TRBD2 matching over 7 bases. The CDR3 covers 14 residues. Germline V gives CDR1 MGHRA, CDR2 YSYEKL. Trimming removed 0 bases from V and 4 bases from J; junction bases left unmatched: 1. Here the CDR3 reads CASSQDAGADTQYF. CDR3 nucleotide sequence: TGCGCCAGCAGCCAAGACGCGGGGGCAGATACGCAGTATTTT.

The chain uses TRBV5-4 and TRBJ1-1; D is unresolved. V was clipped by 0 bases and J by 0 bases, with 12 bases between them. CDR1 is SGHNT, CDR2 YYREEE, per germline (reference sequence). This CDR3 has 16 residues. CDR3 nucleotides: TGTGCCAGCAGCTTGGGCGGGGTCGCCTTGAACACTGAAGCTTTCTTT. Its protein is CASSLGGVALNTEAFF.

The chain joins TRBV15 to TRBJ1-5, with D possibly being TRBD1 (6 bases). Trimming took 3 bases from V and 7 from J, leaving 19 bases between them. This CDR3 contains 16 residues. The germline V gene encodes CDR1 LNHNV and CDR2 YYDKDF (reference sequence). CDR3 DNA: TGTGCCACCAGCAGGACGAGAGGGGGGGCAAGCCAGCCCCAGCATTTT. Protein sequence: CATSRTRGGASQPQHF. Drawing the rest from reference TRBV15 and TRBJ1-5, the complete variable domain is DAMVIQNPRYQVTQFGKPVTLSCSQTLNHNVMYWYQQKSSQAPKLLFHYYDKDFNNEADTPDNFQSRRPNTSFCFLDIRSPGLGDTAMYLCATSRTRGGASQPQHFGDGTRLSIL.

The gene calls are TRBV7-2 and TRBJ2-1; TRBD2 matches 11 bases. With V trimmed by 5 bases and J by 3 bases, 3 bases remained unmatched. Germline V gene lookup returns CDR1 SGHTA and CDR2 FQGNSA. CDR3 size: 15 residues. The CDR3 nucleotides read TGTGCCAGCAGCGGGACTAGCGGAATCTACAATGAGCAGTTCTTC. This encodes CASSGTSGIYNEQFF.